These 25 T cell receptor beta chains were sequenced from one sample in a study of sequential checkpoint blockade in melanoma. Clones were sequenced by immunoSEQ multiplex PCR, and TCRdb holds only the in-frame ones, with some missing. The sample has 10,000 to 13,000 clones; approximately 70% are singletons. Documented treatment: randomized to nivolumab then ipilimumab (arm A) or the reverse (arm B). The material was CD8+ T cells sorted from blood (inferred from file names), obtained from a patient given nivolumab and ipilimumab in sequence. The receptor set was obtained from a human donor with melanoma.

The CDR3 DNA sequence: TGTGCCAGTAGTATATGGGCGGGACAGGGCAATCAGCCCCAGCATTTT. Translated: CASSIWAGQGNQPQHF. The J gene is TRBJ1-5, the V gene TRBV19, with TRBD1 identical over 8 bases. CDR1 and CDR2 from the germline V gene are LNHDA and SQIVND (reference sequence). Trimming cost V 2 bases and J 2 bases; bases outside gene matches: 5. The CDR3 loop spans 16 amino acids.

The chain has TRBV5-6 and TRBJ2-1; 10 bases agree with TRBD2. The CDR3 extends over 15 amino acids. The ends lost 2 bases at V and 3 bases at J; junction bases unmatched: 2. Germline V gene sequence: CDR1 SGHDT, CDR2 YYEEEE. The CDR3 DNA follows: TGTGCCAGCAGCTTACCTAGCGGGGGCTACAATGAGCAGTTCTTC. As protein: CASSLPSGGYNEQFF.

The V gene is TRBV2, the J gene TRBJ2-5, with TRBD2 identical over 11 bases. The closer fit of TRBJ2-7 to the DNA end suggests the J call may be wrong. Germline CDR1 and CDR2: SNHLY and FYNNEI. This CDR3 comprises 15 residues. The CDR3 here is CASRASSGRSYEQYF. In DNA, the CDR3 is TGTGCCAGCAGGGCTTCTAGCGGGAGGTCCTACGAGCAGTACTTC.

The chain recombines TRBV25-1 with TRBJ1-3, with unresolved D. Germline V gives CDR1 MGHDK, CDR2 SYGVNS. V was shortened by 4 bases and J by 4 bases, with 8 bases between the two germline ends. The CDR3 spans 13 residues. The CDR3 loop is CASSVQNGNTIYF. The CDR3 region has the DNA TGTGCCAGCAGTGTACAGAACGGAAACACCATATATTTT.

The V and J genes are TRBV4-1 and TRBJ2-3; TRBD2 matches 7 bases. From germline, CDR1 is MGHRA and CDR2 YSYEKL. V gave up 4 bases and J gave up 9 bases; unmatched junction bases: 7. This CDR3 contains 13 residues. For the CDR3, the DNA is TGCGCCAGCAGCCTCCGGGAGGTTTACACGCAGTATTTT. The encoded protein is CASSLREVYTQYF.

The chain links TRBV7-9 to TRBJ1-2; 7 nucleotides agree with TRBD1. The CDR3 extends over 14 amino acids. Germline-derived CDR1 and CDR2 are SEHNR and FQNEAQ (reference sequence). The V and J ends lost 4 bases and 8 bases, in that order; junction bases with no gene match: 10. The CDR3 nucleotides read TGTGCCAGCAGCTATGACCCGGGACAGCGGGGCTACACCTTC. Protein product: CASSYDPGQRGYTF.

The chain has TRBV29-1 and TRBJ2-5; 7 nucleotides match TRBD2. The J call could be wrong; TRBJ2-7 is a better fit for the DNA end. The CDR3 sequence is 16 residues long. The germline V gene has CDR1 SQVTM and CDR2 ANQGSEA. This CDR3 is CSVEGGPAGKHYEQYF. Written as DNA, the CDR3 is TGCAGCGTTGAAGGAGGACCAGCGGGAAAACACTACGAGCAGTACTTC.

This clone was recorded a few times. The chain is built from TRBV27 and TRBJ1-2, with 8 nucleotides matching TRBD1. This CDR3 is 14 amino acids long. Trimming at V came to 1 base and at J to 4 bases, leaving 2 bases not matched to a gene. The germline V gene has CDR1 MNHEY and CDR2 SMNVEV (reference sequence). The CDR3 spells CASSLYGTGYGYTF. CDR3 sequence (DNA): TGTGCCAGCAGTTTATATGGGACAGGCTATGGCTACACCTTC.

This clone was seen only a few times. The genes are TRBV7-9 and TRBJ2-1; 7 bases are shared with TRBD1. Germline CDR1 reads SEHNR; CDR2 reads FQNEAQ (reference sequence). V was clipped by 0 bases and J by 2 bases; unmatched bases: 1. This CDR3 is built from 15 residues. The CDR3 bases are TGTGCCAGCAGCTTAGCGCAGGGGGCCTACAATGAGCAGTTCTTC. Amino acid sequence: CASSLAQGAYNEQFF.

CDR3 in DNA: TGTGCCTGGAGCCATAACAGCGGCTTACCCGAGCAGCCCCAGCATTTT. Translating it yields CAWSHNSGLPEQPQHF. The chain joins TRBV30 to TRBJ1-5; D gene uncertain. V lost 3 bases and J lost 7, with 22 bases in between. The CDR3 loop spans 16 amino acids. CDR1 and CDR2 (germline): GTSNPN, SVGIG (reference sequence).

V usage is TRBV6-5 and J usage is TRBJ2-5; TRBD1 aligns across 9 bases. The last part of the DNA fits TRBJ2-7 better; the J call may be wrong. The CDR3 loop spans 16 amino acids. CDR1 and CDR2 from the germline V gene are MNHEY and SVGAGI. CDR3: CASSYSTGGVSYEQYF. The CDR3 coding sequence is TGTGCCAGCAGTTACTCTACAGGGGGCGTCTCCTACGAGCAGTACTTC.

This chain uses TRBV18 with TRBJ2-7, with 7 positions matching TRBD1. This CDR3 is built from 15 residues. Germline CDR1 is KGHSH and CDR2 is LQKENI. V shed 6 bases and J 2 bases; nucleotides not matched to a gene: 10. CDR3 residues: CASSEARDSPYEQYF. CDR3 DNA: TGTGCCAGCTCCGAAGCCCGGGACAGCCCCTACGAGCAGTACTTC.

The chain recombines TRBV15 with TRBJ2-7; 9 bases line up with TRBD2. Germline V gives CDR1 LNHNV, CDR2 YYDKDF (reference sequence). Trimming cost V 1 base and J 6 bases; bases outside gene matches: 10. CDR3 size: 16 residues. In DNA form, the CDR3 reads TGTGCCACCAGCAGAGGCAGTAGCGGGGGCCGAAGCGAGCAGTACTTC. It encodes CATSRGSSGGRSEQYF.

V usage is TRBV30 and J usage is TRBJ2-7; D perhaps matches TRBD2 (5 bases). The CDR3 sequence is 13 residues long. The germline V gene encodes CDR1 GTSNPN and CDR2 SVGIG (reference sequence). Trimming pared 3 bases from V and 7 bases from J, leaving 16 bases between. CDR3 amino acids: CAWRPRESGEQYF. CDR3 nucleotide sequence: TGTGCCTGGAGGCCCCGGGAATCTGGTGAGCAGTACTTC.

The chain couples TRBV9 to TRBJ2-1; 10 bases line up with TRBD2. Germline V gene sequence: CDR1 SGDLS, CDR2 YYNGEE. The CDR3 spans 15 residues. V gave up 3 bases and J gave up 4 bases; unmatched junction bases: 4. CDR3 nucleotides: TGTGCCAGCAGCGCTCAGCGGGGGGGGTACAATGAGCAGTTCTTC. Residues: CASSAQRGGYNEQFF. Combining the CDR3 with reference TRBV9 and TRBJ2-1 gives the whole variable domain DSGVTQTPKHLITATGQRVTLRCSPRSGDLSVYWYQQSLDQGLQFLIQYYNGEERAKGNILERFSAQQFPDLHSELNLSSLELGDSALYFCASSAQRGGYNEQFFGPGTRLTVL.

The V gene is TRBV29-1, the J gene TRBJ1-4, with 12 bases identical to TRBD1. The V segment lost 5 bases and the J segment 8 bases; nucleotides outside the gene matches: 6. Germline V CDR1 and CDR2: SQVTM, ANQGSEA. CDR3 size: 14 residues. The CDR3 DNA reads as TGCAGCGTTCCCGGGACAGGGGGCGAAGAAAAACTGTTTTTT. Translated, it gives CSVPGTGGEEKLFF. Variable domain in full (rest from reference TRBV29-1 and TRBJ1-4): SAVISQKPSRDICQRGTSLTIQCQVDSQVTMMFWYRQQPGQSLTLIATANQGSEATYESGFVIDKFPISRPNLTFSTLTVSNMSPEDSSIYLCSVPGTGGEEKLFFGSGTQLSVL.

CDR3 sequence reads: CASSDSTSGSYNEQFF. The DNA of the CDR3 is TGTGCCAGCAGTGACTCGACTAGCGGGTCCTACAATGAGCAGTTCTTC. J is TRBJ2-1 and V is TRBV6-4, with 10 bases lining up with TRBD2. Germline trimming cut 0 bases from V and 1 base from J; bases unmatched to any gene: 0. CDR3 length: 16 residues. CDR1 MRHNA and CDR2 SNTAGT come from the germline V gene.

This chain uses TRBV29-1 with TRBJ1-5; D not resolved. The V end was cut by 7 bases, the J end by 6 bases, with 16 bases between. The length of the CDR3 is 13 residues. Germline CDR1 is SQVTM and CDR2 is ANQGSEA. The CDR3 spells CSALLGQGQPQHF. The CDR3 DNA follows: TGCAGCGCCCTACTAGGGCAAGGTCAGCCCCAGCATTTT.

The chain carries TRBV6-5 and TRBJ2-7; a weak D match, TRBD2 (6 bases). The ends were cut back, 0 bases at V and 4 bases at J, with 7 bases in the middle. Looked up from germline, CDR1 is MNHEY and CDR2 is SVGAGI. CDR3 length: 13 residues. The CDR3 reads CASSYSEGYEQYF. The CDR3 region has the DNA TGTGCCAGCAGTTACTCGGAGGGGTACGAGCAGTACTTC.

In this sample, this clone turned up a few times. The V call is TRBV5-1, the J call TRBJ1-6; 7 bases match TRBD1. After removal of 2 bases from V and 7 bases from J, the junction contained 3 bases not matched to a gene. The CDR3 spans 14 residues. Germline CDR1 and CDR2: SGHRS and YFSETQ. As DNA, the CDR3 is TGCGCCAGCAGCTTACAGGGGTCAAATTCACCCCTCCACTTT. Protein sequence: CASSLQGSNSPLHF.

The V call is TRBV6-5, the J call TRBJ2-7; TRBD1 matches 8 bases. This CDR3 region has 14 residues. The germline V gene has CDR1 MNHEY and CDR2 SVGAGI. With V trimmed by 5 bases and J by 5 bases, 8 bases remained unmatched. CDR3 nucleotide sequence: TGTGCCAGCAGTCAAACGACAGGGGCCAACGAGCAGTACTTC. Translating gives CASSQTTGANEQYF.

This clone has just one count. The chain combines TRBV7-9 with TRBJ1-1; D might be TRBD1 (5 bases). V lost 3 bases to trimming and J lost 5 bases, with 19 bases between them. Germline V lookup: CDR1 SEHNR, CDR2 FQNEAQ (reference sequence). CDR3 length equals 16 residues. For the CDR3, the DNA is TGTGCCAGCAGCTTCGTTTTGGGGCTAGGCAGAACTGAAGCTTTCTTT. Protein: CASSFVLGLGRTEAFF. Full variable domain (rest looked up from reference TRBV7-9 and TRBJ1-1): DTGVSQNPRHKITKRGQNVTFRCDPISEHNRLYWYRQTLGQGPEFLTYFQNEAQLEKSRLLSDRFSAERPKGSFSTLEIQRTEQGDSAMYLCASSFVLGLGRTEAFFGQGTRLTVV.

In its sample, this clone was seen once. V usage is TRBV19 and J usage is TRBJ2-1, with D tentatively TRBD2 (7 bases). CDR3 size: 15 residues. The V and J ends lost 10 bases and 4 bases respectively, with 20 bases between them. The germline V gene has CDR1 LNHDA and CDR2 SQIVND (reference sequence). CDR3 nucleotides: TGTGCCACATCCTATGGGGGGGCTGAATACAATGAGCAGTTCTTC. Protein product: CATSYGGAEYNEQFF.

The chain recombines TRBV28 with TRBJ1-6; D gene uncertain. The CDR3 contains 12 residues. Germline CDR1 is MDHEN and CDR2 is SYDVKM. Trimming took 6 bases from V and 9 from J, leaving 9 bases between them. DNA for the CDR3: TGTGCCAGCAGCCCGGAGGTTTCACCCCTCCACTTT. It is translated as CASSPEVSPLHF.

The genes are TRBV30 and TRBJ2-3; TRBD1 might be the D (6 bases). V was clipped by 5 bases and J by 3 bases, with 21 bases between them. CDR3 length: 16 residues. The germline V gene encodes CDR1 GTSNPN and CDR2 SVGIG (reference sequence). CDR3 sequence: CAWAAPGHFPTDTQYF. The CDR3, as DNA: TGTGCCTGGGCGGCCCCGGGACATTTTCCTACAGATACGCAGTATTTT.